The 21 T cell receptor beta chains reported below all come from one sample, sequenced in a study of blood T cell repertoires in COVID-19. Assay: immunoSEQ multiplex PCR; the TCRdb copy retains only in-frame clones and omits some. The sample includes fewer than 250,000 clones, roughly nine tenths of them seen just once. The sequenced sample consisted of PBMCs or T cells enriched from blood (not recorded which). The receptors shown here come from a woman between 18 and 29 years old who had recovered from COVID-19.

This clone has a single count. The chain links TRBV5-5 to TRBJ1-1; the D gene is possibly TRBD1 (5 bases). Per germline, CDR1 SGHKS and CDR2 YYEKEE (reference sequence). The V end was cut by 4 bases, the J end by 6 bases, with 13 bases between. CDR3 length equals 13 residues. The CDR3 loop reads CASSPWGGAEAFF. The CDR3, as DNA: TGTGCCAGCAGCCCTTGGGGGGGGGCTGAAGCTTTCTTT.

The rearrangement uses TRBV10-1 and TRBJ1-1; 10 nucleotides line up with TRBD1. The V gene's germline CDR1 is WNHNN and CDR2 SYGVQD (reference sequence). The trim removed 4 bases at V and 3 bases at J, leaving 2 bases unmatched. The CDR3 has 14 residues. The CDR3 bases are TGCGCCAGCAGTGGGGGACAGGGGTACACTGAAGCTTTCTTT. Translated: CASSGGQGYTEAFF.

The rearrangement links TRBV5-1 to TRBJ1-1; 8 bases are shared with TRBD1. Germline V gene sequence: CDR1 SGHRS, CDR2 YFSETQ. J gave up 6 bases and V 4 bases, and 11 bases lay outside the gene matches. This CDR3 spans 15 amino acids. Here the CDR3 reads CASSHGTGNWAEAFF. DNA for the CDR3: TGCGCCAGCAGCCACGGGACAGGCAACTGGGCTGAAGCTTTCTTT.

The chain combines TRBV27 with TRBJ2-4, with D unclear. V gave up 6 bases and J gave up 7 bases, with 16 bases separating them. The CDR3 is made up of 14 amino acids. The germline gives CDR1 MNHEY, CDR2 SMNVEV (reference sequence). CDR3 nucleotides: TGTGCCAGCAGGGTTCGGCGGCAATCGAACATTCAGTACTTC. Encoded protein: CASRVRRQSNIQYF.

CDR3 nucleotides: TGTGCCAGCAGCTTACAACAGGGGATTGTACGCGGGGAGCTGTTTTTT. This encodes CASSLQQGIVRGELFF. This chain links TRBV6-2 or TRBV6-3 with TRBJ2-2; 7 nucleotides agree with TRBD1. The CDR3 runs 16 residues. Trimming at V came to 6 bases and at J to 7 bases, leaving 14 bases not matched to a gene. Per germline, CDR1 MNHEY and CDR2 SVGEGT.

The chain is built from TRBV7-3 and TRBJ2-1, with D maybe TRBD1 (7 bases). Trimming took 5 bases from V and 10 from J, leaving 21 bases between them. CDR1 is SGHTA, CDR2 FQGTGA, per germline. The CDR3 extends over 15 amino acids. CDR3 protein: CASSLQGGRIGEQFF. The CDR3 bases are TGTGCCAGCAGCCTTCAGGGGGGCCGGATAGGAGAGCAGTTCTTC.

The genes are TRBV2 and TRBJ1-4, with D maybe TRBD1 (5 bases). V dropped 4 bases and J dropped 6 bases, with 12 bases sitting between them. CDR3 length: 14 amino acids. The germline V gene has CDR1 SNHLY and CDR2 FYNNEI. CDR3 sequence reads: CASSVEGDYEKLFF. DNA for the CDR3: TGTGCCAGCAGTGTAGAAGGGGATTATGAAAAACTGTTTTTT.

J is TRBJ1-1 and V is TRBV29-1; 7 bases are shared with TRBD1. J gave up 1 base and V 4 bases, and 3 bases lay outside the gene matches. The CDR3 spans 13 residues. CDR1 and CDR2 from the germline V gene are SQVTM and ANQGSEA. The CDR3 nucleotides read TGCAGCGTTGCTCAGGGGGGGAACACTGAAGCTTTCTTT. Residues: CSVAQGGNTEAFF.

This rearrangement joins TRBV10-3 to TRBJ1-1, with D perhaps TRBD1 (5 bases). The ends were cut back, 11 bases at V and 0 bases at J, with 22 bases in the middle. The CDR3 covers 16 residues. Germline V gene lookup returns CDR1 ENHRY and CDR2 SYGVKD. The CDR3 loop is CASEPPIQEMNTEAFF. In DNA, the CDR3 is TGTGCCTCCGAACCACCAATACAGGAGATGAACACTGAAGCTTTCTTT.

This chain joins TRBV7-3 and TRBJ1-6; 7 nucleotides line up with TRBD1. The CDR3 runs 16 residues. The germline V gene has CDR1 SGHTA and CDR2 FQGTGA. V was pared by 0 bases and J by 7 bases, with 6 bases of the junction left unmatched. The CDR3 DNA is TGTGCCAGCAGCTTAACCGGGGGACAGTACAATTCACCCCTCCACTTT. Translating it yields CASSLTGGQYNSPLHF.

The chain employs TRBV24-1 and TRBJ2-1; tentative D call: TRBD2 (5 bases). Looked up from germline, CDR1 is KGHDR and CDR2 is SFDVKD. Trimming stripped 2 bases from V and 8 bases from J, with 12 bases between. The CDR3 loop spans 14 amino acids. The CDR3 DNA sequence: TGTGCCACCAGTGATTATGGCGGGCGCGATGAGCAGTTCTTC. It is translated as CATSDYGGRDEQFF.

The V and J genes are TRBV27 and TRBJ1-1; D remains ambiguous. From germline, CDR1 is MNHEY and CDR2 SMNVEV (reference sequence). V lost 6 bases and J 4 bases, leaving 9 bases between the germline ends. The CDR3 covers 12 residues. The CDR3 region is CASRTTGTEAFF. The CDR3 bases are TGTGCCAGCAGAACGACGGGCACTGAAGCTTTCTTT.

J is TRBJ2-3 and V is TRBV6-1; 7 nucleotides agree with TRBD1. The CDR3 length is 13 residues. The germline CDR1 and CDR2 sequences are MNHNS and SASEGT. Losses at the gene ends were 1 base for V and 7 bases for J; bases not matched to a gene: 2. In DNA form, the CDR3 reads TGTGCCAGCAGTGAAGACAGGGGAAATACGCAGTATTTT. Translated: CASSEDRGNTQYF.

The rearrangement joins TRBV27 to TRBJ2-1; 9 bases are a match to TRBD2. The J segment lost 7 bases and the V segment lost 3 bases, leaving 4 bases of the junction unmatched. The CDR3 loop spans 14 amino acids. Per the germline V gene, CDR1 is MNHEY and CDR2 is SMNVEV (reference sequence). CDR3 sequence: CASSFSGGENEQFF. The CDR3 DNA reads TGTGCCAGCAGTTTTAGCGGGGGCGAAAATGAGCAGTTCTTC.

The chain is built from TRBV10-3 and TRBJ1-5, with TRBD1 matching over 7 bases. V dropped 0 bases and J dropped 4; count of bases not matched to a gene: 3. CDR1 and CDR2 (germline): ENHRY, SYGVKD. This CDR3 contains 15 residues. DNA of the CDR3: TGTGCCATCAGTGAGTCAGGGGGCACTAATCAGCCCCAGCATTTT. Its protein product is CAISESGGTNQPQHF.

The chain recombines TRBV6-5 with TRBJ2-2; 10 nucleotides align to TRBD2. The CDR3 consists of 15 residues. Trimming cost V 6 bases and J 4 bases; bases outside gene matches: 5. The germline V gene encodes CDR1 MNHEY and CDR2 SVGAGI. CDR3 DNA: TGTGCCAGCAGAGCGGGGGGGCAGGGCACCGGGGAGCTGTTTTTT. It codes for CASRAGGQGTGELFF.

This chain uses TRBV28 with TRBJ2-6; maybe TRBD1 (6 bases). The V gene lost 6 bases and the J gene lost 0 bases, with 12 bases spanning the gap. This CDR3 is 16 amino acids long. Germline V gives CDR1 MDHEN, CDR2 SYDVKM. This CDR3 is CASSETGPSGANVLTF. CDR3 nucleotide sequence: TGTGCCAGCAGCGAGACAGGTCCCTCTGGGGCCAACGTCCTGACTTTC.

The chain recombines TRBV5-1 with TRBJ2-3; 11 bases align to TRBD1. Germline V gene data show CDR1 as SGHRS and CDR2 as YFSETQ. V shed 2 bases, J shed 3 bases, and the junction held 2 bases outside the gene matches. This CDR3 is built from 15 residues. DNA of the CDR3: TGCGCCAGCAGCTTTGGACAGGGGGCTACAGATACGCAGTATTTT. This encodes CASSFGQGATDTQYF.

The V gene is TRBV13, the J gene TRBJ2-3; TRBD2 might be the D (5 bases). V dropped 0 bases and J dropped 5 bases, with 21 bases sitting between them. There are 18 residues in the CDR3. The V gene's germline CDR1 is PRHDT and CDR2 FYEKMQ (reference sequence). The CDR3: CASSLGYAGSGFGDTQYF. The CDR3 region has the DNA TGTGCCAGCAGCTTAGGCTACGCGGGTAGTGGGTTTGGAGATACGCAGTATTTT.

The gene calls are TRBV12-3 or TRBV12-4 and TRBJ1-2, with unresolved D. Trimming pared 0 bases from V and 6 bases from J, leaving 5 bases between. The CDR3 runs to 12 residues. The CDR3 sequence is CASSLARNGYTF. The CDR3 DNA reads TGTGCCAGCAGTTTAGCCAGGAATGGCTACACCTTC.

CDR3 nucleotide sequence: TGCGCCAGCAGCTTAGCCGGATCCGGCGGTGAAAAACTGTTTTTT. This codes for CASSLAGSGGEKLFF. The chain recombines TRBV5-1 with TRBJ1-4; D unclear. CDR1 and CDR2 (germline): SGHRS, YFSETQ. The CDR3 contains 15 residues. Trimming cost V 2 bases and J 7 bases, with 15 bases left between them. The full variable domain, rest sourced from reference TRBV5-1 and TRBJ1-4, is KAGVTQTPRYLIKTRGQQVTLSCSPISGHRSVSWYQQTPGQGLQFLFEYFSETQRNKGNFPGRFSGRQFSNSRSEMNVSTLELGDSALYLCASSLAGSGGEKLFFGSGTQLSVL.